The TCR beta chain under discussion was sequenced for a study of cytomegalovirus exposure and HLA in healthy donors. On the study more broadly: Inside one of the first data releases sat tens of millions of unique TCRs taken from HLA-typed donors.

PCR employed 60 Vbeta and 13 Jbeta primers. TCRdb's table, derived via immunoSEQ multiplex PCR, lists solely in-frame clones and lacks some. Of tens of thousands of clones in the sample, 63% were seen once. The CDR3 has 14 residues. Germline loops: CDR1 SGHNT, CDR2 YYREEE (reference sequence). V was pared by 4 bases and J by 2 bases, with 4 bases of the junction left unmatched. In its sample, this clone was seen a few times. This TCR derives from a woman aged 30 to 39 in good health and CMV-seronegative. This rearrangement joins TRBV5-4 to TRBJ2-7, with TRBD2 matching 9 bases. Sequenced: PBMCs. DNA of the CDR3: TGTGCCAGCAGCGTAGCGGGAGCGACCTACGAGCAGTACTTC. Translating gives CASSVAGATYEQYF.